This T cell receptor (beta chain) was profiled in a study of cytomegalovirus exposure and HLA in healthy donors. Whole-study results and caveats: A few CMV-associated chains were confirmed in vitro to be specific for CMV antigens.

About this clone itself: Its cognate antigen is unknown.

60 Vbeta and 13 Jbeta primers were used in PCR. TCRdb's table, derived via immunoSEQ multiplex PCR, lists solely in-frame clones and lacks some. The sample lists around 80,000 clones, 60% to 80% occurring once. Looked up from germline, CDR1 is MNHNY and CDR2 is SVGAGI (reference sequence). Trimming removed 7 bases from V and 0 bases from J, with 7 bases in between. The CDR3 loop spans 13 amino acids. The receptor comes from a female donor in good health and CMV-seronegative. Sequencing input: PBMCs. V gene TRBV6-6 combines with J gene TRBJ1-3; D is unclear. CDR3: CASTISSGNTIYF. CDR3 bases: TGTGCCAGCACTATTAGCTCTGGAAACACCATATATTTT.